The clone carrying this T cell receptor beta chain was seen ten or more times. Antigen unknown. Documented time point: newly diagnosed GD, antithyroid drugs for less than 3 months. Following extraction of RNA from PBMCs, that RNA was used to make the TCR library. Germline V gene lookup returns CDR1 SEHNR and CDR2 FQNEAQ (reference sequence). The CDR3 length is 13 residues. With 5 bases clipped from V and 5 bases from J, the junction kept 4 bases outside the gene matches. The data derive from a study of regulatory T cells in long-lasting Graves disease. Study summary: Graves' patients, diagnosed recently, had received antithyroid drugs under 3 months.

Study results and limitations: New patients shared fewer public clonotypes (approximately 970) than persistent patients did (roughly 2,500). Persistent Graves' patients had lower TCR diversity than newly diagnosed ones.

The authors built TCR beta libraries using iRepertoire HTBI primers and Arm-PCR of CDR3 regions. TCRdb reprocessed the multiplex PCR reads with MiXCR, giving one entry per CDR3 protein. This sample has about 370,000 distinct CDR3 sequences, with around 15% found just once. J is TRBJ2-5 and V is TRBV7-9; 8 bases are shared with TRBD1. The starting material was peripheral blood mononuclear cells (PBMCs), obtained at new diagnosis, from a patient treated with antithyroid drugs. The TCR was taken from a female donor with Graves disease. The CDR3: CASSAWDRETQYF. CDR3 nucleotide sequence: TGTGCCAGCAGCGCCTGGGACAGGGAGACCCAGTACTTC.